This T cell receptor beta chain was identified in a study of blood T cell repertoires in COVID-19. In the original processing: Scientists estimated how many nucleated cells there were by amplifying reference gene primers. Profiling relied on immunoSEQ multiplex PCR, and the TCRdb table lists in-frame clones only, not all of them. That table gives V, J and clone size, and the DNA gave D and trimming. The sample carries around 300,000 clones, about 89% recorded once. Trimming took 4 bases from V and 6 from J; bases not matched to a gene: 4. Per the germline V gene, CDR1 is LGHDT and CDR2 is YNNKEL (reference sequence). The CDR3 has 13 residues. Participant-reported clinical history was the basis for cohort assignment. Among Cohort 3 donors, those recovered had two negative PCRs, clearance, or symptom resolution.

This sequence originates from a woman in her 40s who had recovered from COVID-19. Specimen: PBMCs or T cells enriched from blood (not recorded which). The chain combines TRBV3-1 (or the pseudogene TRBV3-2) with TRBJ2-7, with TRBD1 matching over 9 bases. The DNA for the CDR3 is TGTGCCAGCAGCCTAACAGGGGGCGGCGAGCAGTACTTC. The encoded protein is CASSLTGGGEQYF.